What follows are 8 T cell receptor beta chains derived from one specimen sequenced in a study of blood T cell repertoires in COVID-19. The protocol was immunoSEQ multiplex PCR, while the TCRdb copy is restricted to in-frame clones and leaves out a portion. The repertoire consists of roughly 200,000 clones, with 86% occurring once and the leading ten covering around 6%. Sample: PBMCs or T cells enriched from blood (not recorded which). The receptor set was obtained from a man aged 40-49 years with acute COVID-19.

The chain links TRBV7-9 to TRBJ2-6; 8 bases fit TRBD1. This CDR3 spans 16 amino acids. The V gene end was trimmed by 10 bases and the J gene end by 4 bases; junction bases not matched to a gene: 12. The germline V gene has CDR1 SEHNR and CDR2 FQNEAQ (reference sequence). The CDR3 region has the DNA TGTGCCATCCGACAGGGGAAAGACGTCGGGGCCAACGTCCTGACTTTC. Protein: CAIRQGKDVGANVLTF.

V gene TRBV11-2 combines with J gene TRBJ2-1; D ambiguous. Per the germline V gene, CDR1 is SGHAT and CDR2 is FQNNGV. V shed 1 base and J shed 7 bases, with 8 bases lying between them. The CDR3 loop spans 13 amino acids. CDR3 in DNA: TGTGCCAGCAGCTTAGTAGCTGGTAATGAGCAGTTCTTC. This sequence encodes CASSLVAGNEQFF.

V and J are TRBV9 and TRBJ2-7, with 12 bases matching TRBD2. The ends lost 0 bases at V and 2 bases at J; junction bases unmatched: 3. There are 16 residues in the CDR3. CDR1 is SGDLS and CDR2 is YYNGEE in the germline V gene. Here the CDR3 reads CASSVGTSGATYEQYF. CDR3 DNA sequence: TGTGCCAGCAGCGTAGGGACTAGCGGGGCAACCTACGAGCAGTACTTC.

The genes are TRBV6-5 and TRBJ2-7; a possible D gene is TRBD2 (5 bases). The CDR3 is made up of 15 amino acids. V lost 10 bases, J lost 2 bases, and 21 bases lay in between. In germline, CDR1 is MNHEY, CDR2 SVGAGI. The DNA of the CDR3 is TGTGCCACACGGCCCTATGAGGGTACTACCTACGAGCAGTACTTC. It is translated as CATRPYEGTTYEQYF.

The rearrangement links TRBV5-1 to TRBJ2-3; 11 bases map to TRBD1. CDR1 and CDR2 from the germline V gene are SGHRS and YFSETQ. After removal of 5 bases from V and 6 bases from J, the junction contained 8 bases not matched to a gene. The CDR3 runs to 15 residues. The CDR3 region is CASRREDRGRDTQYF. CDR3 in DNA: TGCGCCAGCAGACGAGAGGACAGGGGGCGGGATACGCAGTATTTT. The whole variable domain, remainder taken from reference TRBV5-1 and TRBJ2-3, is KAGVTQTPRYLIKTRGQQVTLSCSPISGHRSVSWYQQTPGQGLQFLFEYFSETQRNKGNFPGRFSGRQFSNSRSEMNVSTLELGDSALYLCASRREDRGRDTQYFGPGTRLTVL.

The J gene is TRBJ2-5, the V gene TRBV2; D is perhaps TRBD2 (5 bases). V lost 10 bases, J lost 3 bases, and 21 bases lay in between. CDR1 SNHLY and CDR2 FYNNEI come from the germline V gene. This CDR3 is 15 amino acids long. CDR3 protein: CAIPRAPEGKETQYF. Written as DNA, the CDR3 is TGTGCCATCCCCCGGGCCCCCGAGGGTAAAGAGACCCAGTACTTC.

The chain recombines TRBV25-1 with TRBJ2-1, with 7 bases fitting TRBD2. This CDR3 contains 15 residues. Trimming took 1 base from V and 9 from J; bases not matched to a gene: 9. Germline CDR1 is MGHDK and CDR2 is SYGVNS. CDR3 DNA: TGTGCCAGCAGTGAATTCGAGAGTTGGGGGGGTGAGCAGTTCTTC. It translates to CASSEFESWGGEQFF.

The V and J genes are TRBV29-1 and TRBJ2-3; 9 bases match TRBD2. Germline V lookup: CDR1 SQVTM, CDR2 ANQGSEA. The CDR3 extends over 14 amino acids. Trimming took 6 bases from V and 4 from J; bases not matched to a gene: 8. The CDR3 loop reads CSVAPSGKSDTQYF. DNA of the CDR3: TGCAGCGTGGCCCCTAGCGGGAAATCAGATACGCAGTATTTT.